The 31 T cell receptor beta chains given below trace back to one sample, sequenced in a study of cytomegalovirus exposure and HLA in healthy donors. Researchers ran the PCR with 60 Vbeta and 13 Jbeta primers. Data came from immunoSEQ multiplex PCR; TCRdb stores just in-frame clones and leaves some out. The sample includes about 130,000 clones, around 82% of them seen just once. The sequenced material came from PBMCs. The source of these receptors is a woman aged 40-49 years in good health and CMV-seropositive.

A single count supports this clone. V is TRBV15 and J is TRBJ2-7; tentative D call: TRBD1 (6 bases). Trimming shortened V by 0 bases and J by 3 bases, and 12 bases separated the two germline ends. The V gene's germline CDR1 is LNHNV and CDR2 YYDKDF (reference sequence). There are 15 residues in the CDR3. The CDR3 loop is CATSRDRGKSYEQYF. The CDR3 DNA reads as TGTGCCACCAGCAGAGACAGGGGAAAAAGCTACGAGCAGTACTTC.

A few counts support this clone. V and J are TRBV9 and TRBJ2-4; 7 nucleotides match TRBD1. The CDR3 is 13 residues long. V was clipped by 4 bases and J by 9 bases; unmatched bases: 7. Germline V gene sequence: CDR1 SGDLS, CDR2 YYNGEE. Written as DNA, the CDR3 is TGTGCCAGCAGCACTACAGGGGCAGGCATTCAGTACTTC. Its protein is CASSTTGAGIQYF.

The V and J genes are TRBV23-1 and TRBJ1-1; D gene ambiguous. TRBV23-1 qualifies as an ORF whose function is uncertain. V lost 2 bases to trimming and J lost 5 bases, with 15 bases between them. This CDR3 comprises 15 residues. The CDR3 DNA is TGCGCCAGCAGTCAACCGGAAGACTCGAAAACTGAAGCTTTCTTT. This translates into CASSQPEDSKTEAFF.

This chain connects TRBV7-2 to TRBJ2-4, with 7 nucleotides matching TRBD2. V trimming: 5 bases; J trimming: 9 bases; junction bases outside the gene matches: 7. The CDR3 loop spans 13 amino acids. Germline V gives CDR1 SGHTA, CDR2 FQGNSA. CDR3 in amino acids: CASSPAGVGIQYF. The CDR3 DNA reads TGTGCCAGCAGCCCGGCGGGAGTTGGCATTCAGTACTTC.

This rearrangement joins TRBV27 to TRBJ2-1; TRBD1 might be the D (6 bases). The length of the CDR3 is 14 residues. The ends were cut back, 2 bases at V and 7 bases at J, with 12 bases in the middle. Germline CDR1 and CDR2: MNHEY and SMNVEV (reference sequence). CDR3 nucleotides: TGTGCCAGCAGTTTAAGGGGGAAAAGTAATGAGCAGTTCTTC. It is translated as CASSLRGKSNEQFF.

V and J are TRBV7-2 and TRBJ1-1, with D hard to call. The CDR3 has 17 amino acids. CDR1 is SGHTA, CDR2 FQGNSA, per germline. The V and J ends lost 1 base and 0 bases respectively, with 15 bases between them. The CDR3 nucleotides are TGTGCCAGCAGCTTAGGTTCCGGACTCTCCTTGAACACTGAAGCTTTCTTT. Encoded protein: CASSLGSGLSLNTEAFF.

V usage is TRBV6-5 and J usage is TRBJ1-1; D is perhaps TRBD1 (6 bases). Germline V CDR1 and CDR2: MNHEY, SVGAGI. V gave up 2 bases and J gave up 2 bases, with 12 bases separating them. The CDR3 extends over 15 amino acids. CDR3 coding DNA: TGTGCCAGCAGTTACAATGGGGGCGCAAACACTGAAGCTTTCTTT. As protein: CASSYNGGANTEAFF.

This chain uses TRBV5-6 with TRBJ2-5, with 7 bases fitting TRBD1. The CDR3 is made up of 14 amino acids. The V segment lost 4 bases and the J segment 5 bases; nucleotides outside the gene matches: 8. Per the germline V gene, CDR1 is SGHDT and CDR2 is YYEEEE. The CDR3 sequence: CASSPGGRRETQYF. The CDR3 DNA follows: TGTGCCAGCAGCCCAGGGGGTCGTAGGGAGACCCAGTACTTC.

The chain couples TRBV9 to TRBJ1-2; D uncertain. Germline V gives CDR1 SGDLS, CDR2 YYNGEE. V lost 1 base, J lost 0 bases, and 7 bases lay in between. The CDR3 spans 14 residues. The CDR3 region is CASSVQDANYGYTF. CDR3 DNA sequence: TGTGCCAGCAGCGTACAGGATGCTAACTATGGCTACACCTTC.

The table lists this clone with many counts. The V call is TRBV5-6, the J call TRBJ1-5; TRBD1 matches at 7 bases. V lost 1 base to trimming and J lost 4 bases; unmatched junction nucleotides: 2. This CDR3 has 14 residues. Germline CDR1 SGHDT, CDR2 YYEEEE. The DNA for the CDR3 is TGTGCCAGCAGCTTGTGGGGACAGAATCAGCCCCAGCATTTT. Translating it yields CASSLWGQNQPQHF.

This clone appeared a single time. CDR3 DNA: TGTGCCAGCAGCCCGGGACTAGCGGGAGTTGTCGGGGGTGAGCAGTTCTTC. This translates into CASSPGLAGVVGGEQFF. The V call is TRBV5-4, the J call TRBJ2-1; 14 bases fit TRBD2. The CDR3 spans 17 residues. The germline V gene has CDR1 SGHNT and CDR2 YYREEE (reference sequence). Trimming cost V 4 bases and J 9 bases; bases outside gene matches: 12.

This chain uses TRBV27 with TRBJ2-3; 7 nucleotides match TRBD1. This CDR3 comprises 15 residues. Losses at the gene ends were 5 bases for V and 4 bases for J; bases not matched to a gene: 9. The V gene's germline CDR1 is MNHEY and CDR2 SMNVEV (reference sequence). The CDR3 is CASSLIQGLADTQYF. The CDR3, as DNA: TGTGCCAGCAGTCTAATACAGGGGTTGGCAGATACGCAGTATTTT.

The chain employs TRBV13 and TRBJ1-5; possible D gene TRBD1, 5 bases. Germline lookup yields CDR1 PRHDT and CDR2 FYEKMQ (reference sequence). Trimming removed 8 bases at V and 4 bases at J, with 9 bases between. The CDR3 runs 12 residues. This chain's CDR3 is CASRQGNQPQHF. For the CDR3, the DNA is TGTGCCAGCCGTCAGGGAAATCAGCCCCAGCATTTT. The variable domain in full, completed from reference TRBV13 and TRBJ1-5, reads AAGVIQSPRHLIKEKRETATLKCYPIPRHDTVYWYQQGPGQDPQFLISFYEKMQSDKGSIPDRFSAQQFSDYHSELNMSSLELGDSALYFCASRQGNQPQHFGDGTRLSIL.

The chain carries TRBV30 and TRBJ2-5; TRBD2 matches 7 bases. CDR1 is GTSNPN and CDR2 is SVGIG in the germline V gene (reference sequence). Trimming cost V 5 bases and J 2 bases; bases outside gene matches: 11. CDR3 length equals 15 residues. This chain's CDR3 is CAWGEGLSLQETQYF. Written as DNA, the CDR3 is TGTGCCTGGGGGGAGGGACTGTCACTTCAAGAGACCCAGTACTTC.

The chain joins TRBV5-6 to TRBJ2-2; the match to TRBD2 covers 7 bases. V gave up 4 bases and J gave up 0 bases; unmatched junction bases: 6. Germline CDR1 SGHDT, CDR2 YYEEEE. The CDR3 consists of 16 residues. Here the CDR3 reads CASSPRLAANTGELFF. The CDR3 coding sequence is TGTGCCAGCAGCCCGCGACTAGCAGCGAACACCGGGGAGCTGTTTTTT.

The chain joins TRBV7-2 to TRBJ2-7; possible D gene TRBD2, 6 bases. CDR3 length: 14 residues. The germline V gene has CDR1 SGHTA and CDR2 FQGNSA. V lost 2 bases and J 3 bases, leaving 11 bases between the germline ends. CDR3 amino acids: CASSLSGERYEQYF. CDR3 nucleotides: TGTGCCAGCAGCTTATCGGGGGAGCGCTACGAGCAGTACTTC.

The gene calls are TRBV19 and TRBJ1-5; tentative D call: TRBD1 (5 bases). The V end was cut by 7 bases, the J end by 2 bases, with 27 bases between. The length of the CDR3 is 19 residues. Germline V gene lookup returns CDR1 LNHDA and CDR2 SQIVND (reference sequence). The CDR3 loop reads CASKGRRTGQKDGNQPQHF. CDR3 sequence (DNA): TGTGCCAGTAAAGGTAGAAGAACAGGCCAGAAGGATGGCAATCAGCCCCAGCATTTT. Full variable domain (missing parts from reference TRBV19 and TRBJ1-5): DGGITQSPKYLFRKEGQNVTLSCEQNLNHDAMYWYRQDPGQGLRLIYYSQIVNDFQKGDIAEGYSVSREKKESFPLTVTSAQKNPTAFYLCASKGRRTGQKDGNQPQHFGDGTRLSIL.

The rearrangement joins TRBV28 to TRBJ1-5; D may be TRBD1 (5 bases). V dropped 3 bases and J dropped 4 bases, with 37 bases sitting between them. The CDR3 is 23 amino acids. Per the germline V gene, CDR1 is MDHEN and CDR2 is SYDVKM. The CDR3 loop is CASSFAGVRNRDGNRIRNQPQHF. In DNA, the CDR3 is TGTGCCAGCAGTTTCGCGGGGGTTCGCAACCGGGACGGAAATAGAATTAGGAATCAGCCCCAGCATTTT.

The chain couples TRBV5-1 to TRBJ2-7, with D maybe TRBD1 (5 bases). The V and J ends lost 2 bases and 3 bases respectively, with 6 bases between them. CDR3 length: 12 amino acids. CDR1 is SGHRS and CDR2 is YFSETQ in the germline V gene. In DNA form, the CDR3 reads TGCGCCAGCAGCTTAGGGGACTACGAGCAGTACTTC. This sequence encodes CASSLGDYEQYF.

This sequence joins TRBV6-4 and TRBJ2-1; 10 positions agree with TRBD1. This CDR3 has 14 residues. In germline, CDR1 is MRHNA, CDR2 SNTAGT. The V gene end was trimmed by 0 bases and the J gene end by 10 bases; junction bases not matched to a gene: 3. The CDR3 DNA reads as TGTGCCAGCAGTGACTCGGACAGGGGGGCCGAGCAGTTCTTC. It is translated as CASSDSDRGAEQFF.

The sample holds one count of this clone. The chain has TRBV19 and TRBJ1-1; tentatively, D is TRBD1 (6 bases). This CDR3 comprises 14 residues. V was trimmed by 6 bases and J by 1 base, leaving 12 bases between them. Germline CDR1 LNHDA, CDR2 SQIVND (reference sequence). The CDR3 protein is CASRSRDTNTEAFF. In DNA, the CDR3 is TGTGCCAGTAGATCCCGGGACACGAACACTGAAGCTTTCTTT.

The chain links TRBV27 to TRBJ2-3, with 8 bases that match TRBD2. V shed 7 bases and J 2 bases; nucleotides not matched to a gene: 11. The length of the CDR3 is 16 residues. Germline V lookup: CDR1 MNHEY, CDR2 SMNVEV (reference sequence). DNA of the CDR3: TGTGCCAGCACCCCCGTTTGGCGGGAGGTCACAGATACGCAGTATTTT. Translating it yields CASTPVWREVTDTQYF.

The V gene is TRBV19, the J gene TRBJ2-3; the match to TRBD1 covers 9 bases. The germline V gene has CDR1 LNHDA and CDR2 SQIVND (reference sequence). V was clipped by 5 bases and J by 4 bases; unmatched bases: 7. This CDR3 comprises 15 residues. CDR3 residues: CASSLQGAGADTQYF. The CDR3 region has the DNA TGTGCCAGTAGTTTACAGGGGGCTGGCGCAGATACGCAGTATTTT. The full variable domain, in which reference TRBV19 and TRBJ2-3 provide the parts outside the CDR3, is DGGITQSPKYLFRKEGQNVTLSCEQNLNHDAMYWYRQDPGQGLRLIYYSQIVNDFQKGDIAEGYSVSREKKESFPLTVTSAQKNPTAFYLCASSLQGAGADTQYFGPGTRLTVL.

J is TRBJ2-1 and V is TRBV4-3, with TRBD2 matching over 8 bases. The germline V gene has CDR1 LGHNA and CDR2 YSLEER. There are 18 residues in the CDR3. V gave up 0 bases and J gave up 9 bases; unmatched junction bases: 16. The CDR3 loop is CASSQEILGGRRGIEQFF. Here the CDR3 DNA reads TGCGCCAGCAGCCAAGAAATATTAGGCGGGAGGAGGGGGATTGAGCAGTTCTTC.

The chain is built from TRBV6-5 and TRBJ1-1; D perhaps matches TRBD1 (6 bases). The CDR3 has 16 residues. Trimming shortened V by 4 bases and J by 4 bases, and 19 bases separated the two germline ends. Germline V lookup: CDR1 MNHEY, CDR2 SVGAGI. The CDR3 region is CASSSEGGYSSTEAFF. CDR3 DNA: TGTGCCAGCAGTTCTGAAGGGGGTTACAGTAGCACTGAAGCTTTCTTT.

This rearrangement joins TRBV10-3 to TRBJ1-2; 7 nucleotides line up with TRBD1. Germline V gene data show CDR1 as ENHRY and CDR2 as SYGVKD. There are 12 residues in the CDR3. J was trimmed by 8 bases and V by 10 bases; bases with no gene match: 10. CDR3 sequence: CATRGASWGYTF. Here the CDR3 DNA reads TGTGCCACCAGGGGGGCAAGCTGGGGCTACACCTTC.

The chain joins TRBV11-2 to TRBJ1-6; D may be TRBD1 (5 bases). The CDR3 spans 15 residues. Germline V gives CDR1 SGHAT, CDR2 FQNNGV. V dropped 5 bases and J dropped 9 bases, with 17 bases sitting between them. CDR3 amino acids: CASSPSAGGVSPLHF. In DNA, the CDR3 is TGTGCCAGCAGCCCGTCGGCCGGAGGGGTTTCACCCCTCCACTTT.

The chain carries TRBV10-3 and TRBJ1-2; 11 bases line up with TRBD1. The CDR3 loop spans 16 amino acids. Per germline, CDR1 ENHRY and CDR2 SYGVKD. Unmatched junction bases numbered 10, after V lost 2 bases and J lost 8 bases. CDR3: CAISESHGTGGRGYTF. In DNA, the CDR3 is TGTGCCATCAGTGAGAGCCATGGGACAGGGGGTCGGGGCTACACCTTC.

This clone was recorded a few times. This chain connects TRBV28 to TRBJ1-2; 10 nucleotides match TRBD1. The germline CDR1 and CDR2 sequences are MDHEN and SYDVKM. J gave up 0 bases and V 8 bases, and 6 bases lay outside the gene matches. This CDR3 is 15 amino acids long. In DNA form, the CDR3 reads TGTGCCAGCGCGACAGGGGGCTATCCTAACTATGGCTACACCTTC. It specifies CASATGGYPNYGYTF.

This clone was counted only a few times. The rearrangement links TRBV6-1 to TRBJ2-2; 11 positions match TRBD2. This CDR3 is built from 14 residues. CDR1 MNHNS and CDR2 SASEGT come from the germline V gene. V was pared by 7 bases and J by 5 bases, with 3 bases of the junction left unmatched. The CDR3 nucleotides read TGTGCCAGCACCCGGACTAGCGGGACCGGGGAGCTGTTTTTT. Protein sequence: CASTRTSGTGELFF.

The chain is built from TRBV13 and TRBJ2-5; D unclear. CDR3 length: 13 residues. The V gene lost 5 bases and the J gene lost 0 bases, with 7 bases spanning the gap. CDR1 PRHDT and CDR2 FYEKMQ come from the germline V gene (reference sequence). This CDR3 reads CASSGRYQETQYF. CDR3 DNA: TGTGCCAGCAGCGGCCGATACCAAGAGACCCAGTACTTC.